This T cell receptor (beta chain) comes out of a study of cytomegalovirus exposure and HLA in healthy donors. Profiling relied on immunoSEQ multiplex PCR, and the TCRdb table lists in-frame clones only, not all of them. The data contain 150,000 to 200,000 clones, over 65% of them singletons. This clone has just a few counts. In germline, CDR1 is MNHEY, CDR2 SVGAGI. V lost 2 bases, J lost 0 bases, and 13 bases lay in between. The CDR3 has 16 amino acids. This receptor was taken from a man aged 18 to 35 in good health and CMV-seropositive. V gene TRBV6-5 combines with J gene TRBJ1-2; D is ambiguous. Sequencing used PBMCs. CDR3 DNA: TGTGCCAGCAGTTACAGTTACAGAGGGACTAACTATGGCTACACCTTC. It specifies CASSYSYRGTNYGYTF.